Listed here is a single T cell receptor beta chain. Its specificity is not known. TCRdb reprocessed the reads with MiXCR, giving one entry per CDR3 protein. The top ten clones hold 8.7% of a sample with fewer than 400,000 distinct CDR3 sequences, over 15% of them seen once. These data are taken from a study of T cell repertoires in cytomegalovirus infection. Study context: Signatures in public TCR beta sequences pointed to both CMV infection and matching HLA type. Study observations and caveats: CMV carriers having the relevant HLA were flagged by cumulative public TCR beta family frequency. HLA-C-restricted CMV clonotypes gave the most frequent clonotype in two of eight donors.

V dropped 0 bases and J dropped 3 bases, with 5 bases sitting between them. The CDR3 consists of 13 residues. Germline V CDR1 and CDR2: MGHRA, YSYEKL. The specimen sequenced was PBMCs. J is TRBJ1-2 and V is TRBV4-1; D gene unclear. This sequence originates from a human donor in good health (CMV status not recorded). Some clones in this sample may be carry-over from other donors' samples. The CDR3 protein is CASSQDQDYGYTF. CDR3 DNA: TGCGCCAGCAGCCAAGATCAGGACTATGGCTACACCTTC.